The 32 T cell receptor beta chains below all came from one sample that was sequenced in a study of cytomegalovirus exposure and HLA in healthy donors. The PCR used 60 Vbeta and 13 Jbeta primers. The assay was immunoSEQ multiplex PCR, and TCRdb's table has in-frame clones only and misses some. This table has some 120,000 clones, about 81% appearing once. The sample was PBMCs. All receptors derive from a woman aged 40 to 50 in good health and CMV-seropositive.

V is TRBV11-2 and J is TRBJ2-2; perhaps TRBD2 as D (5 bases). Germline-derived CDR1 and CDR2 are SGHAT and FQNNGV. V lost 4 bases to trimming and J lost 6 bases, with 15 bases between them. The CDR3 consists of 15 residues. For the CDR3, the DNA is TGTGCCAGCAGCTCCCAAGGAGGTGCGGCCGGGGAGCTGTTTTTT. It encodes CASSSQGGAAGELFF.

V usage is TRBV28 and J usage is TRBJ2-1, with D possibly matching TRBD1 (6 bases). V was trimmed by 11 bases and J by 1 base, leaving 9 bases between them. The V gene's germline CDR1 is MDHEN and CDR2 SYDVKM. The CDR3 has 12 amino acids. CDR3 bases: TGTGCCGCCCAGGGGTCCTACAATGAGCAGTTCTTC. Translating gives CAAQGSYNEQFF.

The chain couples TRBV6-4 to TRBJ2-3; TRBD2 agrees at 10 bases. Germline V gene data show CDR1 as MRHNA and CDR2 as SNTAGT. The CDR3 loop spans 15 amino acids. The V and J ends lost 6 bases and 4 bases, in that order; junction bases with no gene match: 7. In DNA form, the CDR3 reads TGTGCCAGCAGCCAAAGCGGGGGGGCCTCAGATACGCAGTATTTT. Residues: CASSQSGGASDTQYF.

J is TRBJ1-5 and V is TRBV5-6; D gene uncertain. The CDR3 totals 14 residues. The germline V gene encodes CDR1 SGHDT and CDR2 YYEEEE. V lost 4 bases and J 1 base, leaving 9 bases between the germline ends. The CDR3 DNA reads TGTGCCAGCAGCCCCGGGATGAGCAATCAGCCCCAGCATTTT. Translating gives CASSPGMSNQPQHF.

The chain couples TRBV7-2 to TRBJ2-3; perhaps TRBD2 as D (7 bases). CDR1 is SGHTA and CDR2 is FQGNSA in the germline V gene. Deletions cut 0 bases from V and 1 base from J, with 11 bases between. This CDR3 has 16 amino acids. The DNA of the CDR3 is TGTGCCAGCAGCTTAGCGTACGGGGGGCGCACAGATACGCAGTATTTT. Translating gives CASSLAYGGRTDTQYF.

The V gene is TRBV4-3, the J gene TRBJ2-1; maybe TRBD2 (5 bases). Trimming took 4 bases from V and 5 from J, leaving 9 bases between them. The CDR3 is 13 residues long. The V gene's germline CDR1 is LGHNA and CDR2 YSLEER. In nucleotides, the CDR3 is TGCGCCAGCAGCCTCGCGGGTCACAATGAGCAGTTCTTC. This sequence encodes CASSLAGHNEQFF.

The chain joins TRBV2 to TRBJ2-7, with 8 bases that match TRBD1. Germline assignment: CDR1 SNHLY and CDR2 FYNNEI. The CDR3 is 16 residues long. Germline trimming cut 9 bases from V and 3 bases from J; bases unmatched to any gene: 16. The CDR3 spells CASTKDRGTPNYEQYF. In DNA form, the CDR3 reads TGTGCCAGTACGAAAGACAGGGGAACACCCAACTACGAGCAGTACTTC.

This clone has just one count. The chain is built from TRBV13 and TRBJ1-1, with D perhaps matching TRBD1 (5 bases). Trimming left V 5 bases short and J 10 bases short, with 14 bases between. This CDR3 has 12 residues. Germline V gene lookup returns CDR1 PRHDT and CDR2 FYEKMQ (reference sequence). The CDR3 region is CASSPSSGGAFF. CDR3 bases: TGTGCCAGCAGCCCTTCCTCGGGGGGAGCTTTCTTT.

The V and J genes are TRBV2 and TRBJ2-7; maybe TRBD1 (6 bases). Trimming took off 8 bases at V and 4 bases at J, with 15 bases between the two ends. This CDR3 contains 13 residues. Germline CDR1 is SNHLY and CDR2 is FYNNEI. This CDR3 is CASGTPGSYEQYF. The CDR3 nucleotides are TGTGCCAGCGGGACACCCGGCTCGTACGAGCAGTACTTC.

The CDR3 DNA follows: TGTGCCATCAGTGGCCCTAGCGGCGAGCAGTACTTC. Amino acid sequence: CAISGPSGEQYF. The chain uses TRBV10-3 and TRBJ2-7, with TRBD2 identical over 7 bases. Germline V lookup: CDR1 ENHRY, CDR2 SYGVKD. V shed 4 bases, J shed 6 bases, and the junction held 3 bases outside the gene matches. This CDR3 is 12 amino acids long.

This rearrangement joins TRBV6-6 to TRBJ1-1; D gene ambiguous. From germline, CDR1 is MNHNY and CDR2 SVGAGI (reference sequence). This CDR3 is built from 12 residues. V dropped 5 bases and J dropped 3 bases, with 7 bases sitting between them. The CDR3, as DNA: TGTGCCAGCAGTGCCGCGTACACTGAAGCTTTCTTT. Translating it yields CASSAAYTEAFF.

With respect to this clone: Relative to the germline gene, one junction end is altered; a read error may explain this. The V and J genes are TRBV11-2 and TRBJ1-1, with D possibly being TRBD1 (5 bases). Germline V gene data show CDR1 as SGHAT and CDR2 as FQNNGV. The CDR3 is 13 amino acids. Here the CDR3 DNA reads TGTGCCAGCAGCTTTGACGGACACACCGAAGCTTTCTTT. It translates to CASSFDGHTEAFF.

The V gene is TRBV5-1, the J gene TRBJ1-1; perhaps TRBD1 as D (6 bases). CDR1 and CDR2 (germline): SGHRS, YFSETQ. The ends were cut back, 1 base at V and 3 bases at J, with 19 bases in the middle. The CDR3 consists of 17 residues. Here the CDR3 DNA reads TGCGCCAGCAGCTTGTCTGGGACAAGGGGCCGGGACACTGAAGCTTTCTTT. Its protein is CASSLSGTRGRDTEAFF.

The chain joins TRBV18 to TRBJ2-7, with a weak D call TRBD2 (8 bases). Germline lookup yields CDR1 KGHSH and CDR2 LQKENI. The CDR3 covers 14 residues. V was trimmed by 10 bases and J by 3 bases, leaving 19 bases between them. CDR3 nucleotide sequence: TGTGCCACCCGGGAGGGGGCGAACGGCTACGAGCAGTACTTC. It translates to CATREGANGYEQYF.

The chain couples TRBV27 to TRBJ1-2, with D uncertain. The V end was cut by 7 bases, the J end by 4 bases, with 16 bases between. This CDR3 is built from 14 residues. CDR1 and CDR2 (germline): MNHEY, SMNVEV (reference sequence). CDR3 nucleotide sequence: TGTGCCAGCAAGCCGCCGGAGGCGGCCTATGGCTACACCTTC. Translated: CASKPPEAAYGYTF.

This rearrangement joins TRBV11-2 to TRBJ2-7, with TRBD2 matching over 10 bases. Germline CDR1 and CDR2: SGHAT and FQNNGV. V lost 6 bases and J lost 3; bases outside the gene matches: 5. CDR3 length: 14 residues. In DNA, the CDR3 is TGTGCCAGCAGGGAGCGGGAGGGCATCTACGAGCAGTACTTC. This gives the protein CASREREGIYEQYF.

V gene TRBV18 combines with J gene TRBJ2-5; TRBD1 might be the D (5 bases). Trimming removed 4 bases from V and 2 bases from J, with 8 bases in between. The length of the CDR3 is 13 residues. From germline, CDR1 is KGHSH and CDR2 LQKENI. The CDR3 protein is CASSQGQQETQYF. The DNA of the CDR3 is TGTGCCAGCTCACAAGGACAACAAGAGACCCAGTACTTC.

This clone was seen more than once but under ten times. The rearrangement joins TRBV5-1 to TRBJ2-5; 12 bases align to TRBD2. Germline CDR1 is SGHRS and CDR2 is YFSETQ. The V gene end was trimmed by 4 bases and the J gene end by 5 bases; junction bases not matched to a gene: 9. CDR3 length equals 16 residues. DNA for the CDR3: TGCGCCAGCAGCCAGACTAGCGGGAGTGTTCTGGAGACCCAGTACTTC. This codes for CASSQTSGSVLETQYF.

This sequence joins TRBV18 and TRBJ1-2; a weak D match, TRBD1 (5 bases). The V gene lost 0 bases and the J gene lost 3 bases, with 11 bases spanning the gap. Germline CDR1 reads KGHSH; CDR2 reads LQKENI. CDR3 length: 15 residues. The DNA for the CDR3 is TGTGCCAGCTCACCACCGGGGCAGGGTGACTATGGCTACACCTTC. Translation: CASSPPGQGDYGYTF.

J is TRBJ2-7 and V is TRBV6-5; D call uncertain. Germline CDR1 MNHEY, CDR2 SVGAGI. The CDR3 totals 14 residues. Trimming took off 0 bases at V and 6 bases at J, with 12 bases between the two ends. The CDR3 sequence is CASSYSQSALEQYF. As DNA, the CDR3 is TGTGCCAGCAGTTACTCGCAGAGCGCCCTCGAGCAGTACTTC.

The chain employs TRBV5-1 and TRBJ2-1, with D possibly matching TRBD2 (5 bases). This CDR3 has 15 residues. V lost 0 bases and J 0 bases, leaving 7 bases between the germline ends. The germline V gene has CDR1 SGHRS and CDR2 YFSETQ. The CDR3 DNA is TGCGCCAGCAGCTTGGACGGGATCTCCTACAATGAGCAGTTCTTC. Protein: CASSLDGISYNEQFF.

The J gene is TRBJ2-3, the V gene TRBV19; 7 positions match TRBD2. CDR1 is LNHDA and CDR2 is SQIVND in the germline V gene (reference sequence). The CDR3 is 14 amino acids. V dropped 10 bases and J dropped 6; count of bases not matched to a gene: 13. In DNA form, the CDR3 reads TGTGCCACTGGGGGGGGACTCTCCCCTGATACGCAGTATTTT. Translated: CATGGGLSPDTQYF. Based on the CDR3 plus reference TRBV19 and TRBJ2-3, the full variable domain is DGGITQSPKYLFRKEGQNVTLSCEQNLNHDAMYWYRQDPGQGLRLIYYSQIVNDFQKGDIAEGYSVSREKKESFPLTVTSAQKNPTAFYLCATGGGLSPDTQYFGPGTRLTVL.

This chain links TRBV28 with TRBJ1-1, with D hard to call. The germline CDR1 and CDR2 sequences are MDHEN and SYDVKM. This CDR3 contains 12 residues. V shed 7 bases and J shed 13 bases, with 19 bases lying between them. This CDR3 is CASTTRAPGGFF. As DNA, the CDR3 is TGTGCCAGCACCACCCGAGCCCCCGGAGGTTTCTTT.

The chain carries TRBV9 and TRBJ1-2; a weak D match, TRBD1 (5 bases). The length of the CDR3 is 15 residues. Trimming left V 5 bases short and J 6 bases short, with 20 bases between. The germline V gene has CDR1 SGDLS and CDR2 YYNGEE. CDR3 region: CASSLTGTPRDGYTF. CDR3 bases: TGTGCCAGCAGTCTTACAGGCACCCCCCGGGATGGCTACACCTTC.

In this sample, this clone turned up a few times. The J gene is TRBJ2-6, the V gene TRBV18, with 9 bases identical to TRBD1. The CDR3 has 18 residues. Germline lookup yields CDR1 KGHSH and CDR2 LQKENI. With V trimmed by 1 base and J by 4 bases, 8 bases remained unmatched. The CDR3 protein is CASSPLLQGASGANVLTF. CDR3 in DNA: TGTGCCAGCTCACCACTTTTACAGGGGGCGTCAGGGGCCAACGTCCTGACTTTC.

The J gene is TRBJ2-3, the V gene TRBV19; 8 bases fit TRBD2. CDR1 and CDR2 from the germline V gene are LNHDA and SQIVND (reference sequence). Trimming cost V 8 bases and J 0 bases; bases outside gene matches: 10. The CDR3 length is 16 residues. The CDR3 sequence is CASVRVASGSTDTQYF. Written as DNA, the CDR3 is TGTGCCAGTGTCCGGGTGGCTAGCGGGAGCACAGATACGCAGTATTTT. Full variable domain (rest looked up from reference TRBV19 and TRBJ2-3): DGGITQSPKYLFRKEGQNVTLSCEQNLNHDAMYWYRQDPGQGLRLIYYSQIVNDFQKGDIAEGYSVSREKKESFPLTVTSAQKNPTAFYLCASVRVASGSTDTQYFGPGTRLTVL.

The chain has TRBV7-2 and TRBJ2-7; D possibly corresponds to TRBD1 (6 bases). With 5 bases removed from V and 7 bases from J, the gap between germline ends came to 15 bases. Germline-derived CDR1 and CDR2 are SGHTA and FQGNSA. The CDR3 consists of 13 residues. CDR3 protein: CASSIWTDQEQYF. The CDR3 coding sequence is TGTGCCAGCAGCATTTGGACAGACCAGGAGCAGTACTTC.

The CDR3 region has the DNA TGTGCCAGCAGCCGGACAGTGACCACTAACTATGGCTACACCTTC. Amino acids: CASSRTVTTNYGYTF. This rearrangement joins TRBV6-5 to TRBJ1-2; possibly TRBD1 for D (6 bases). This CDR3 has 15 residues. CDR1 and CDR2 (germline): MNHEY, SVGAGI. The V and J ends lost 6 bases and 0 bases respectively, with 14 bases between them.

The gene calls are TRBV27 and TRBJ2-7, with a weak D call TRBD1 (5 bases). The CDR3 is 16 amino acids. The V gene's germline CDR1 is MNHEY and CDR2 SMNVEV (reference sequence). Trimming removed 2 bases at V and 4 bases at J, with 18 bases between. The CDR3 bases are TGTGCCAGCAGTTTACAGGCAGGGATATCCTTTTACGAGCAGTACTTC. This codes for CASSLQAGISFYEQYF.

The genes are TRBV30 and TRBJ1-4; D remains unclear. Looked up from germline, CDR1 is GTSNPN and CDR2 is SVGIG (reference sequence). This CDR3 is 14 amino acids long. Deletions cut 0 bases from V and 5 bases from J, with 10 bases between. CDR3 nucleotide sequence: TGTGCCTGGAGTGTTCTTCAGTCAAATGAAAAACTGTTTTTT. Its protein product is CAWSVLQSNEKLFF.

This clone has just a few counts. The chain has TRBV6-5 and TRBJ1-1; no definite D call. Germline CDR1 and CDR2: MNHEY and SVGAGI. The CDR3 consists of 15 residues. V was clipped by 0 bases and J by 1 base, with 9 bases between them. The CDR3 region is CASSYSGVPNTEAFF. The DNA of the CDR3 is TGTGCCAGCAGTTACTCCGGAGTCCCGAACACTGAAGCTTTCTTT.

This chain uses TRBV19 with TRBJ1-5, with D possibly matching TRBD1 (6 bases). CDR3 length: 15 residues. CDR1 is LNHDA, CDR2 SQIVND, per germline (reference sequence). Trimming removed 5 bases at V and 1 base at J, with 12 bases between. The CDR3 loop reads CASSAPGHSNQPQHF. The CDR3 DNA is TGTGCCAGTAGTGCGCCGGGACACAGCAATCAGCCCCAGCATTTT.